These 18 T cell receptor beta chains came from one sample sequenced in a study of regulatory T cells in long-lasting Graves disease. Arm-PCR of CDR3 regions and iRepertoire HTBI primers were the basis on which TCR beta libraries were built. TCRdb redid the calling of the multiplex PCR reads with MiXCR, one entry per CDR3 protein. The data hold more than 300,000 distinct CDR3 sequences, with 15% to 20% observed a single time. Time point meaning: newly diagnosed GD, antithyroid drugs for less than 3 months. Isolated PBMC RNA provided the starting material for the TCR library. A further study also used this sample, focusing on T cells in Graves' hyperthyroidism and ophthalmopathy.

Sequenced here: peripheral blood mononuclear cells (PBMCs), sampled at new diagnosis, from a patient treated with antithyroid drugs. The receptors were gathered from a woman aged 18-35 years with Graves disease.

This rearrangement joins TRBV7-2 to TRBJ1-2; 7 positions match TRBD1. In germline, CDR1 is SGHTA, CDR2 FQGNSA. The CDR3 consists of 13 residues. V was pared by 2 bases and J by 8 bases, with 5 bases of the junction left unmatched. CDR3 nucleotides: TGTGCCAGCAGCTTATTGACAGGGAAAGGCTACACCTTC. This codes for CASSLLTGKGYTF.

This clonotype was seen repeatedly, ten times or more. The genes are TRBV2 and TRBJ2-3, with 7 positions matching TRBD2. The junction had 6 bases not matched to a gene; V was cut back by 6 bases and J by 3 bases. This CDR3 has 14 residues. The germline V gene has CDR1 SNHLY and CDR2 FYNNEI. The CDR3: CASSLGRGTDTQYF. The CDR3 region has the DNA TGTGCCAGCAGCCTAGGGAGGGGAACAGATACGCAGTATTTT.

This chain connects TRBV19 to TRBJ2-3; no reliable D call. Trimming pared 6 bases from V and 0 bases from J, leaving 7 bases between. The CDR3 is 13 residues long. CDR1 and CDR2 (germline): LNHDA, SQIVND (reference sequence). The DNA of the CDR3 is TGTGCCAGTAGGGGCGATAGCACAGATACGCAGTATTTT. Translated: CASRGDSTDTQYF.

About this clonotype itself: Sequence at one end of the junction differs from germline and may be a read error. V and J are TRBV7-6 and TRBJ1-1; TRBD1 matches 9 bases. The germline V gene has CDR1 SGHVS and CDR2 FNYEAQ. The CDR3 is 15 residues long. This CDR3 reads CACSAQQGARTESFF. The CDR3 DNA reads TGTGCCTGCAGCGCTCAACAGGGGGCAAGGACTGAATCTTTCTTT.

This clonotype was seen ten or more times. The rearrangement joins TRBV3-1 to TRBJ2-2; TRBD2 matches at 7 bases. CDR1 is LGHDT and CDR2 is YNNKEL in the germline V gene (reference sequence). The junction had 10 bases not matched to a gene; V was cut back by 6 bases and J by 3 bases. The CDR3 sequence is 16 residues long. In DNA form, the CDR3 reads TGTGCCAGCAGTCACTCCGGGACTACGTACACCGGGGAGCTGTTTTTT. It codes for CASSHSGTTYTGELFF. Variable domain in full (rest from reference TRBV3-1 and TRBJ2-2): DTAVSQTPKYLVTQMGNDKSIKCEQNLGHDTMYWYKQDSKKFLKIMFSYNNKELIINETVPNRFSPKSPDKAHLNLHINSLELGDSAVYFCASSHSGTTYTGELFFGEGSRLTVL.

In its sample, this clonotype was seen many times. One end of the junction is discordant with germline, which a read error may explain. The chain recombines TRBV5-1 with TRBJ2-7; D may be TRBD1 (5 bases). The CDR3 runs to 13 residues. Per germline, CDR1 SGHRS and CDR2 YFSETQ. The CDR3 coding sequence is TGTGCCAGCAGCTTGGTGTCAGGGAACGAGCAGTACTTC. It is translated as CASSLVSGNEQYF.

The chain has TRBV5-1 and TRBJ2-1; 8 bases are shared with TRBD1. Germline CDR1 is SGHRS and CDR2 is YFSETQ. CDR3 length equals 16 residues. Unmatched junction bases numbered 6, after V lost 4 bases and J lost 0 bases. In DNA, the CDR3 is TGCGCCAGCAGCGTCCAAGGGACAGGCTCCTACAATGAGCAGTTCTTC. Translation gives CASSVQGTGSYNEQFF.

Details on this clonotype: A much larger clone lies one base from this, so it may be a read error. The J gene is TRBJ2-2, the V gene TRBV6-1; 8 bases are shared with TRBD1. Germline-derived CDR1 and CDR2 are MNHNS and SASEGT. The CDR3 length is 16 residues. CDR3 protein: CASRHSGTGSTGELLF. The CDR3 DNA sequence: TGTGCCAGCCGCCACTCCGGGACAGGCAGCACCGGGGAGCTGCTTTTT.

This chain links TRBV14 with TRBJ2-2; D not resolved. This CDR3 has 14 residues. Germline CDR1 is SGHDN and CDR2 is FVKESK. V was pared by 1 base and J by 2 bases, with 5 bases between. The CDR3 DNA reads TGTGCCAGCAGCCAAGTAAAAAACACCGGGGAGCTGTTTTTT. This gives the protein CASSQVKNTGELFF.

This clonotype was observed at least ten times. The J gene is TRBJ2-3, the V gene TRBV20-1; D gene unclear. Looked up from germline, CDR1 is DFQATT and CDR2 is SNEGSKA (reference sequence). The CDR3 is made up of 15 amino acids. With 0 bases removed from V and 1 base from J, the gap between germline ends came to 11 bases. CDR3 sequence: CSARDPFGGTDTQYF. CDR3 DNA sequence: TGCAGTGCTAGAGATCCCTTTGGAGGCACAGATACGCAGTATTTT.

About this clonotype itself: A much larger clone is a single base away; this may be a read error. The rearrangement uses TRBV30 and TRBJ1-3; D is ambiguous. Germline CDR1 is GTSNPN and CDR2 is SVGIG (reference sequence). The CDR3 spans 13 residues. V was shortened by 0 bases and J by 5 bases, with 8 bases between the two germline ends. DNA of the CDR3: TGTGCCTGGAGTGTACGACTTCGAAACACCATATATTTT. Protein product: CAWSVRLRNTIYF. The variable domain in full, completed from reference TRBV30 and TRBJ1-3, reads SQTIHQWPATLVQPVGSPLSLECTVEGTSNPNLYWYRQAAGRGLQLLFYSVGIGQISSEVPQNLSASRPQDRQFILSSKKLLLSDSGFYLCAWSVRLRNTIYFGEGSWLTVV.

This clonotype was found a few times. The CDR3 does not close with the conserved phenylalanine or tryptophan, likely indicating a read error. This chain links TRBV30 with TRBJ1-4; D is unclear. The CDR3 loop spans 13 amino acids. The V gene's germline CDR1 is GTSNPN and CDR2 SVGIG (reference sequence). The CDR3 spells CAWSVGSGEELFV. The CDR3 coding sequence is TGTGCCTGGAGTGTCGGTTCGGGTGAAGAACTGTTTGTT.

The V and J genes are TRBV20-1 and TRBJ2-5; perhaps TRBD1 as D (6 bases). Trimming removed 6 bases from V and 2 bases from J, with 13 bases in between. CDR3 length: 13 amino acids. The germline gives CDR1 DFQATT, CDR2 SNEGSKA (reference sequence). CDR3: CSATGGLQETQYF. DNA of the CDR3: TGCAGTGCGACAGGAGGATTACAAGAGACCCAGTACTTC.

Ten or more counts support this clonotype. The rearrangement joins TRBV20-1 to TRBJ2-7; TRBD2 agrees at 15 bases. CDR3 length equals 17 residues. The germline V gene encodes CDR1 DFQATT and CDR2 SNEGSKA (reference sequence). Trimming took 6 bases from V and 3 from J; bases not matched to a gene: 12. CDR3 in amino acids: CSANTPGLAGGLYEQYF. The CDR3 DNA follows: TGCAGTGCGAACACACCGGGACTAGCGGGAGGTCTCTACGAGCAGTACTTC.

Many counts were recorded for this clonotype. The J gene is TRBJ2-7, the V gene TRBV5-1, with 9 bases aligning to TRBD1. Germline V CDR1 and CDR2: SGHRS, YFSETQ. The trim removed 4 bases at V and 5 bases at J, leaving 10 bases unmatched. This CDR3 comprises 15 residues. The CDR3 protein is CASSVAGTGLDEQYF. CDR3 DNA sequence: TGCGCCAGCAGCGTCGCCGGGACAGGGCTAGACGAGCAGTACTTC.

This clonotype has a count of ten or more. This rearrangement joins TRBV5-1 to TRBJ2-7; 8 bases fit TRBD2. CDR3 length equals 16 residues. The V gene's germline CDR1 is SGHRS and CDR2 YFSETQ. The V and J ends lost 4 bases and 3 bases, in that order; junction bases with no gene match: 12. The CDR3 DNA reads TGCGCCAGCAGCGCCGGGCATAGCGGGGAATACTACGAGCAGTACTTC. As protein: CASSAGHSGEYYEQYF.

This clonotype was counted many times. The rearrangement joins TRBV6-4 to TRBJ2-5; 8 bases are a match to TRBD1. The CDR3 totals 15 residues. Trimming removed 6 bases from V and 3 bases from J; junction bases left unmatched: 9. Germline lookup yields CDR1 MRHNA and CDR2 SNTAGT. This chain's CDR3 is CASRTGQGPKETQYF. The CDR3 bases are TGTGCCAGCAGGACCGGACAGGGCCCAAAAGAGACCCAGTACTTC.

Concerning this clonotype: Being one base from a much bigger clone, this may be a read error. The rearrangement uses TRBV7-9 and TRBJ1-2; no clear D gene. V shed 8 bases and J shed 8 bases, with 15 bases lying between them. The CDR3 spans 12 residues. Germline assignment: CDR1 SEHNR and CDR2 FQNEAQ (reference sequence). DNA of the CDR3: TGTGCCAGCGGCGCCGGGGAGGAAGGCTACACCTTC. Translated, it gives CASGAGEEGYTF.